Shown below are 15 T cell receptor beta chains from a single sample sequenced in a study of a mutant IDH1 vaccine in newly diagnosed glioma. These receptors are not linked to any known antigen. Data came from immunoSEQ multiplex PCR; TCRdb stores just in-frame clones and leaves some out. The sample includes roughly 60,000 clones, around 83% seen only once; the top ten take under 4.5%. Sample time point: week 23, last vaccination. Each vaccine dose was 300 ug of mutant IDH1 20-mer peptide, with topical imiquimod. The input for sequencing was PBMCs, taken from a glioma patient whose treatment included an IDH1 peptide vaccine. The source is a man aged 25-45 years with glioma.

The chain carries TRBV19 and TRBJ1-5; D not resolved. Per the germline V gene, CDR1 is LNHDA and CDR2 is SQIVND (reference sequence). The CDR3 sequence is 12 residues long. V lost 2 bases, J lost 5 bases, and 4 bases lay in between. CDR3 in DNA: TGTGCCAGTAGTATAATATATCAGCCCCAGCATTTT. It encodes CASSIIYQPQHF. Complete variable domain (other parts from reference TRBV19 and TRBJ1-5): DGGITQSPKYLFRKEGQNVTLSCEQNLNHDAMYWYRQDPGQGLRLIYYSQIVNDFQKGDIAEGYSVSREKKESFPLTVTSAQKNPTAFYLCASSIIYQPQHFGDGTRLSIL.

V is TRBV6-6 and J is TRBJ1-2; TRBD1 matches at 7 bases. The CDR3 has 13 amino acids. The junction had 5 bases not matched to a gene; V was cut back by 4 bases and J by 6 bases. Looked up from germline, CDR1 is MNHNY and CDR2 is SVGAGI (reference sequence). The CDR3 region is CASSLQGSDGYTF. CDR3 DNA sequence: TGTGCCAGCAGTTTACAGGGGTCTGATGGCTACACCTTC.

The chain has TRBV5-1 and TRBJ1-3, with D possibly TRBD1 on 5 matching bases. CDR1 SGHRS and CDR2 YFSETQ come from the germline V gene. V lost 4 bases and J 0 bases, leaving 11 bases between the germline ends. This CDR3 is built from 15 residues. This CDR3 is CASSPSGGSGNTIYF. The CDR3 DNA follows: TGCGCCAGCAGCCCTAGCGGGGGCTCTGGAAACACCATATATTTT.

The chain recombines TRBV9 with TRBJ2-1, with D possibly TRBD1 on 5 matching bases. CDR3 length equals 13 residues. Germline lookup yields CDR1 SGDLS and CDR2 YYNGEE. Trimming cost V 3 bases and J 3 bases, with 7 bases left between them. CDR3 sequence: CASSADSYNEQFF. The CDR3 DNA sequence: TGTGCCAGCAGCGCAGACAGCTACAATGAGCAGTTCTTC.

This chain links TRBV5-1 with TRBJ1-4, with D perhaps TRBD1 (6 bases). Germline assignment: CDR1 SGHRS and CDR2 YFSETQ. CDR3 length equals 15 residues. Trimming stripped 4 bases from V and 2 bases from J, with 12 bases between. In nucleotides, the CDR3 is TGCGCCAGCAGCAGAACAGGGTTTACTAATGAAAAACTGTTTTTT. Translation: CASSRTGFTNEKLFF.

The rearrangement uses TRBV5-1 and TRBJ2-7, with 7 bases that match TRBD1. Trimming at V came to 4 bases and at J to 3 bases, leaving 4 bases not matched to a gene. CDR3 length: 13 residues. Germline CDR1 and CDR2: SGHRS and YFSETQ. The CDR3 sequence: CASSRDSYYEQYF. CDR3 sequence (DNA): TGCGCCAGCAGCCGGGACAGTTACTACGAGCAGTACTTC.

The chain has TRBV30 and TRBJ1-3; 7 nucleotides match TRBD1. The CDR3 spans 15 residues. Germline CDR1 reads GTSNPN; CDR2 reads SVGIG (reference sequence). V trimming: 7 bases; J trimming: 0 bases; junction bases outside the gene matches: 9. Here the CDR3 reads CAFYGQARSGNTIYF. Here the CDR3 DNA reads TGTGCCTTTTACGGACAGGCTCGCTCTGGAAACACCATATATTTT.

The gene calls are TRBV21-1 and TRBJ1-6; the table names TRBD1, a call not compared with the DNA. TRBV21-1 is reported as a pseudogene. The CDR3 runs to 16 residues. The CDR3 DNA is TGTGCCAGCAGCAAGGACAGGGGTCTGGAGGGGTCACCCCTCCACTTT. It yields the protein CASSKDRGLEGSPLHF.

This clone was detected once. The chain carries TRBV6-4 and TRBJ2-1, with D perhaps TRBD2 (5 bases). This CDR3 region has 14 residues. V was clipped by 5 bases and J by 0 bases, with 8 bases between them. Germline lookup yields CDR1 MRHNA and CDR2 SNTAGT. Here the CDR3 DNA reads TGTGCCAGCAGTAGGGAGCCCTCCTACAATGAGCAGTTCTTC. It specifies CASSREPSYNEQFF.

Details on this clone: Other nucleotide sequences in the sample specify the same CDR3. The CDR3 DNA reads TGTGCCAGCGGGATTGAACGAAGTAGCAACACTGAAGCTTTCTTT. This translates into CASGIERSSNTEAFF. This chain joins TRBV2 and TRBJ1-1; D not resolved. The CDR3 runs to 15 residues. The V end was cut by 8 bases, the J end by 2 bases, with 18 bases between. Germline loops: CDR1 SNHLY, CDR2 FYNNEI. The variable domain in full, with the rest retrieved from reference TRBV2 and TRBJ1-1, is EPEVTQTPSHQVTQMGQEVILRCVPISNHLYFYWYRQILGQKVEFLVSFYNNEISEKSEIFDDQFSVERPDGSNFTLKIRSTKLEDSAMYFCASGIERSSNTEAFFGQGTRLTVV.

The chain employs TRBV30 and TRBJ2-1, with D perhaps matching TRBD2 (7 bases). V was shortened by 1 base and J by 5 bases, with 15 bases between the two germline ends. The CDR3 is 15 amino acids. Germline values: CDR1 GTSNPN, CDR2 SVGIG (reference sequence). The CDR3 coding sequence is TGTGCCTGGAGTGATCTGGCGGGGGCCAACAATGAGCAGTTCTTC. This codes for CAWSDLAGANNEQFF.

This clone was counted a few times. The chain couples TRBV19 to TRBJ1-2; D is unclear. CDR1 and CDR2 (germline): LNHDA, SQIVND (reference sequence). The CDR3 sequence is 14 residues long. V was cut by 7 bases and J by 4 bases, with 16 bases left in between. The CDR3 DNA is TGTGCCAGTACCCCCGTCGTGGGGAGCTATGGCTACACCTTC. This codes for CASTPVVGSYGYTF. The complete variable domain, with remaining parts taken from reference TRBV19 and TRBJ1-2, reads DGGITQSPKYLFRKEGQNVTLSCEQNLNHDAMYWYRQDPGQGLRLIYYSQIVNDFQKGDIAEGYSVSREKKESFPLTVTSAQKNPTAFYLCASTPVVGSYGYTFGSGTRLTVV.

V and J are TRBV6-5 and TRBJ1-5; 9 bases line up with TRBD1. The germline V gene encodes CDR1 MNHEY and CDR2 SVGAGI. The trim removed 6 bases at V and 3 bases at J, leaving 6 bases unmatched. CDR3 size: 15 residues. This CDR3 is CASSLDRGDNQPQHF. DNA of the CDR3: TGTGCCAGCAGCCTCGACAGGGGGGACAATCAGCCCCAGCATTTT.

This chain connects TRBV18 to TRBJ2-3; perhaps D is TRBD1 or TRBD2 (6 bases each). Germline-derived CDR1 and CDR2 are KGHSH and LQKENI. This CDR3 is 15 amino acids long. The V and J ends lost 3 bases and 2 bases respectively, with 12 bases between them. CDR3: CASSPSRGHTDTQYF. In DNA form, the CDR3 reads TGTGCCAGCTCACCGTCCCGGGGGCACACAGATACGCAGTATTTT.

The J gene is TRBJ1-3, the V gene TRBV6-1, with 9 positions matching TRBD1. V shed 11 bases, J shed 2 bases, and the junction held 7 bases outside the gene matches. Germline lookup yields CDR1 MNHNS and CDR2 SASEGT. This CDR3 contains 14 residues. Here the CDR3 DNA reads TGTGCCCTTTGGGACAGGGCACCTGGAAACACCATATATTTT. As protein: CALWDRAPGNTIYF.